This T cell receptor (beta chain) was identified in a study of siplizumab effects on memory and regulatory T cells. Details on this clone: Its antigen remains unknown.

Profiling relied on immunoSEQ multiplex PCR, and the TCRdb table lists in-frame clones only, not all of them. The sample carries more than 85,000 clones, roughly 94% recorded once. Trimming cost V 2 bases and J 4 bases; bases outside gene matches: 11. The CDR3 sequence is 17 residues long. CDR1 is SNHLY and CDR2 is FYNNEI in the germline V gene. Study-wide results and caveats: The alloreactive clones that mapped to unstimulated subsets made up only a minor fraction. Treg-derived clones made up an average of approximately 70% of mappable alloreactive CD4+ clones with siplizumab and more than 25% in controls. Naive-or-memory phenotypes were unassignable for roughly 80-97% of proliferating CD4+ or CD8+ clones.

The clonotype originates from a human donor in good health. The material sequenced was Tregs sorted from blood. The chain is built from TRBV2 and TRBJ1-5; 7 nucleotides agree with TRBD1. The CDR3 sequence is CASSENVGAGGNQPQHF. CDR3 bases: TGTGCCAGCAGTGAAAACGTCGGGGCAGGGGGAAATCAGCCCCAGCATTTT.